This T cell receptor (beta chain) was captured by sequencing in a study of T cell responses to AZD1222 COVID-19 vaccine. Findings of the study overall: Clonal diversity was possibly underestimated, and the donors were mostly white British, with more females. CD4 TCRs associated with vaccination spanned spike, dominating at 160-218 and 743-854.

The CDR3 sequence is 14 residues long. Trimming shortened V by 2 bases and J by 1 base, and 8 bases separated the two germline ends. CDR1 and CDR2 from the germline V gene are MNHEY and SMNVEV (reference sequence). Only in-frame clones appear in the TCRdb table, and some are missing; sequencing was by immunoSEQ multiplex PCR. The repertoire holds 130,000 to 150,000 clones, with 70% to 90% as singletons. Concerning this clone itself: Antigen unknown. Other nucleotide sequences in the sample specify the same CDR3.

The sample here was peripheral blood, taken on day 0 of AZD1222 vaccination. This TCR derives from an adult in good health. This sequence joins TRBV27 and TRBJ1-1; D gene ambiguous. For the CDR3, the DNA is TGTGCCAGCAGTTTACGCGGCGGGAACACTGAAGCTTTCTTT. Translation gives CASSLRGGNTEAFF.